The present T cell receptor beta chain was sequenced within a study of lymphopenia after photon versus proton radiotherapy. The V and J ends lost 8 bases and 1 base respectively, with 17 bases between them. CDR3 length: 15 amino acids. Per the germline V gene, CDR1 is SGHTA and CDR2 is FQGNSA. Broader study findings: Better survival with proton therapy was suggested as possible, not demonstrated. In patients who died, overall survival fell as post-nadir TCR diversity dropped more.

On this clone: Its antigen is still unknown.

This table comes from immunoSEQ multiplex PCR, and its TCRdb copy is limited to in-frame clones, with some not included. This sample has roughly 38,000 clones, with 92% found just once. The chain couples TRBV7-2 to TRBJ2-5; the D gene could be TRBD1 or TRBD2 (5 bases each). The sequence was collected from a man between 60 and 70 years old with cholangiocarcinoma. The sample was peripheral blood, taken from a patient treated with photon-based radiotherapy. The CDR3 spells CASGLKGQTQETQYF. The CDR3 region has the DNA TGTGCCAGCGGACTTAAGGGGCAAACCCAAGAGACCCAGTACTTC.